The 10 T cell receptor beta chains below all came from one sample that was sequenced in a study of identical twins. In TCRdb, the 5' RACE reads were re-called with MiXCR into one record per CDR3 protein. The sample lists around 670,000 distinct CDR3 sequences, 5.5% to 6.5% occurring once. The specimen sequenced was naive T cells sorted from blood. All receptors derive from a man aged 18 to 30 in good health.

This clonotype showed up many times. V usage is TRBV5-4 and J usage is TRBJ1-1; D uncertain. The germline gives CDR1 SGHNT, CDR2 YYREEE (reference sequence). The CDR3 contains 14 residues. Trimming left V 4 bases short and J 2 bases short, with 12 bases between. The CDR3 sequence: CASSVVDHNTEAFF. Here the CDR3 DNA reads TGTGCCAGCAGCGTGGTGGACCATAACACTGAAGCTTTCTTT.

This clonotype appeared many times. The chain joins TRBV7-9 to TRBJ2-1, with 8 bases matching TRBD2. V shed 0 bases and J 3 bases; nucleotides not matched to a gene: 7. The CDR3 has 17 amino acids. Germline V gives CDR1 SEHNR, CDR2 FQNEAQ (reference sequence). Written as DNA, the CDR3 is TGTGCCAGCAGCTTAGCGCCCGGGAGGGTGAACTACAATGAGCAGTTCTTC. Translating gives CASSLAPGRVNYNEQFF.

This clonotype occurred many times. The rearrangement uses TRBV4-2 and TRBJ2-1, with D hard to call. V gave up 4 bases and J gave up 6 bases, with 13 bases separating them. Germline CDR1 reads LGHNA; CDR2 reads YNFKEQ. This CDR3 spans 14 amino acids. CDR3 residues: CASSPMVVANEQFF. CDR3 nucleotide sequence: TGTGCCAGCAGCCCTATGGTGGTAGCCAATGAGCAGTTCTTC.

The CDR3 loop reads CASSRARQYNEQFF. CDR3 DNA sequence: TGTGCCAGCAGCCGCGCCCGGCAGTACAATGAGCAGTTCTTC. The J gene is TRBJ2-1, the V gene TRBV6-2 or TRBV6-3; D call uncertain. This CDR3 has 14 residues. V gave up 6 bases and J gave up 4 bases, with 13 bases separating them. Germline lookup yields CDR1 MNHEY and CDR2 SVGEGT.

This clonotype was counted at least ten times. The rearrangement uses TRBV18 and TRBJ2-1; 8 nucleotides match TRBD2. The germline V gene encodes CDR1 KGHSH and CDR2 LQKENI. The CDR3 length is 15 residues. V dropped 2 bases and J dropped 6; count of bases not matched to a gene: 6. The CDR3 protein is CASSPGASGSNEQFF. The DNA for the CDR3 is TGTGCCAGCTCACCAGGGGCTAGCGGGTCCAATGAGCAGTTCTTC.

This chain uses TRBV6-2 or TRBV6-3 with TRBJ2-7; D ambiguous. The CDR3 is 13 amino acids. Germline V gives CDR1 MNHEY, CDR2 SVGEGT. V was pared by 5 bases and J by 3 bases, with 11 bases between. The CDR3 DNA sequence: TGTGCCAGCAGTCACACCGCTAACTACGAGCAGTACGTC. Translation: CASSHTANYEQYV.

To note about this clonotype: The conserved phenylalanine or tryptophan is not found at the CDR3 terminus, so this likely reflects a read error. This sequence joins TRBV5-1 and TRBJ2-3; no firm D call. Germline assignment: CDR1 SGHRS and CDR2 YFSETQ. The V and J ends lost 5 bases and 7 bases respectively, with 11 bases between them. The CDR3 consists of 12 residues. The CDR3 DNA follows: TGCGCCAGCAGAGCTTCCTGGAATACGCAGTATAAT. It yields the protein CASRASWNTQYN.

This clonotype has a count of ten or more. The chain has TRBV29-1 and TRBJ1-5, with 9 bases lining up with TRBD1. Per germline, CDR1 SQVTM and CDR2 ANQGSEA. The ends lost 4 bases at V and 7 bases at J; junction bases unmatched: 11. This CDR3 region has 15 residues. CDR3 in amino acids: CSVAGGTGKGQPQHF. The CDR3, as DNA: TGCAGCGTTGCTGGCGGGACAGGGAAAGGACAGCCCCAGCATTTT.

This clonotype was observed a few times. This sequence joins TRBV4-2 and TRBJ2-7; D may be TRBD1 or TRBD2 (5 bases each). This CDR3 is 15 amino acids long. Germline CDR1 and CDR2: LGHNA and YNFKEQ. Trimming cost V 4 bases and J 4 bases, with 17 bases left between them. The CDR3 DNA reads TGTGCCAGCAGCCCGCAACCGGGACCTTCTTACGAGCAGTACGTC. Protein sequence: CASSPQPGPSYEQYV.

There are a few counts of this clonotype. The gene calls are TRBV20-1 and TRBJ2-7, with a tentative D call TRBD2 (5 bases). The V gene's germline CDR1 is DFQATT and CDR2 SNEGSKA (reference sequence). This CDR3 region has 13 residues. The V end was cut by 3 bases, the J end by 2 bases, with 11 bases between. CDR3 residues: CSASRSGTYEQYV. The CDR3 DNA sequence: TGCAGTGCTAGTAGGAGCGGCACCTACGAGCAGTACGTC.